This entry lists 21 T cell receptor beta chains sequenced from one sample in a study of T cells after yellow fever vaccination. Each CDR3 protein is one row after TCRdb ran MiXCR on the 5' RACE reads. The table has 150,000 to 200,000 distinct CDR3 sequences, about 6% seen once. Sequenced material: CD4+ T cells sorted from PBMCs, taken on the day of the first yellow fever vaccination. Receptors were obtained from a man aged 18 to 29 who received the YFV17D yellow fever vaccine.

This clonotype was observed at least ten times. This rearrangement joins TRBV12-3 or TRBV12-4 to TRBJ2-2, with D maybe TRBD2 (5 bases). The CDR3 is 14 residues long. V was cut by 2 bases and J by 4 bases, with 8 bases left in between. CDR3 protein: CASSLTRSTGELFF. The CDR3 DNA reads TGTGCCAGCAGTTTAACTAGAAGCACCGGGGAGCTGTTTTTT.

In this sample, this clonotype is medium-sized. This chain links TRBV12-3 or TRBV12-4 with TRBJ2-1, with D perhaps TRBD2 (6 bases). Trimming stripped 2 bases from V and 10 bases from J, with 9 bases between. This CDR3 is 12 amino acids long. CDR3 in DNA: TGTGCCAGCAGTTTATGGAGCGGGGAGCAGTTCTTC. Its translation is CASSLWSGEQFF.

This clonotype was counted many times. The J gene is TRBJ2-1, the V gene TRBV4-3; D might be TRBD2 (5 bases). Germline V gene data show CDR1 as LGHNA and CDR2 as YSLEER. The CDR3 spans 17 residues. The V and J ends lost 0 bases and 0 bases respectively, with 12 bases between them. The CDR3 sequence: CASSQDHRGYSYNEQFF. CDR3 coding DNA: TGCGCCAGCAGCCAAGATCATCGAGGGTACTCCTACAATGAGCAGTTCTTC.

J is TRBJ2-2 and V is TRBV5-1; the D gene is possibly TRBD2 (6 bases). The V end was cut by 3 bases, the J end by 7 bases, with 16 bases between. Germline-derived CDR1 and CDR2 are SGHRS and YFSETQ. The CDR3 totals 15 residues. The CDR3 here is CASSSGTFSGGELFF. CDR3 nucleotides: TGCGCCAGCAGCTCCGGGACTTTTTCCGGCGGGGAGCTGTTTTTT.

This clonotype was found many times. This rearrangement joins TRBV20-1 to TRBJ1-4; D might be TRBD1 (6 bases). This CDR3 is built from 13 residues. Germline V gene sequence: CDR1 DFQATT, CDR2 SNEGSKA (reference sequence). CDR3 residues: CSPAGEGNEKLFF. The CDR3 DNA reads TGCAGCCCGGCAGGGGAGGGGAATGAAAAACTGTTTTTT.

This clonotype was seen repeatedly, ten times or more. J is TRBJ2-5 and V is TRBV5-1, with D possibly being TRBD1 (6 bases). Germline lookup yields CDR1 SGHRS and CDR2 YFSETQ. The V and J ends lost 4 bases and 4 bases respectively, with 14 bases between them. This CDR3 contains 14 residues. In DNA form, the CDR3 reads TGCGCCAGCAGCCCTGTTGTGGACAGAGAGACCCAGTACTTC. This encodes CASSPVVDRETQYF.

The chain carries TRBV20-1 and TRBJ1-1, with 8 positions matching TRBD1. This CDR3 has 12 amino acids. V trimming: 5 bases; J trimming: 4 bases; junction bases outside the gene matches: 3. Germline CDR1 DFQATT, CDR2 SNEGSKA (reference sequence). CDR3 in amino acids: CSAQDRATEAFF. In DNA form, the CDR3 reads TGCAGTGCTCAGGACAGGGCCACTGAAGCTTTCTTT.

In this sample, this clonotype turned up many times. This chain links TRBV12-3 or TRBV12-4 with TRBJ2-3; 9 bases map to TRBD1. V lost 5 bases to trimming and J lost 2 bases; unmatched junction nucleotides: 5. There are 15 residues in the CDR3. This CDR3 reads CASSRDRVFTDTQYF. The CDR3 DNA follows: TGTGCCAGCAGTCGGGACAGGGTCTTCACAGATACGCAGTATTTT.

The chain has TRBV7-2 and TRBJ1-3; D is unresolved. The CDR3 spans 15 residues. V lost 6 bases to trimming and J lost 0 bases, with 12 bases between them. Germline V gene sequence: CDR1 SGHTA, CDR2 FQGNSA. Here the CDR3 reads CASRTPSLSGNTIYF. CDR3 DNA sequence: TGTGCCAGCAGAACTCCGTCACTCTCTGGAAACACCATATATTTT.

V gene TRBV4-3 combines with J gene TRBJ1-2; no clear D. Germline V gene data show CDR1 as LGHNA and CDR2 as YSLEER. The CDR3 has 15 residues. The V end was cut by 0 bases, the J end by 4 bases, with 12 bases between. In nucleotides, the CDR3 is TGCGCCAGCAGCCAAGATACGGGAGAAGGCTATGGCTACACCTTC. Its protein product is CASSQDTGEGYGYTF.

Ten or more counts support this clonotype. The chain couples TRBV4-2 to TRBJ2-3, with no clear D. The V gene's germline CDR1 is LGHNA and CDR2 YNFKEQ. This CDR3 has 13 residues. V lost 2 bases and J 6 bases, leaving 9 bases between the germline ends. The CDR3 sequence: CASSQRLGDTQYF. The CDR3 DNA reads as TGTGCCAGCAGCCAACGATTGGGGGATACGCAGTATTTT.

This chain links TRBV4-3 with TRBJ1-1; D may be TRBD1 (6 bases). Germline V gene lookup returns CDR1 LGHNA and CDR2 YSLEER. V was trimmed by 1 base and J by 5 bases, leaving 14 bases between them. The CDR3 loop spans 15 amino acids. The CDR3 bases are TGCGCCAGCAGCCAAGGGAAGGGGAGGGGGACTGAAGCTTTCTTT. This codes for CASSQGKGRGTEAFF.

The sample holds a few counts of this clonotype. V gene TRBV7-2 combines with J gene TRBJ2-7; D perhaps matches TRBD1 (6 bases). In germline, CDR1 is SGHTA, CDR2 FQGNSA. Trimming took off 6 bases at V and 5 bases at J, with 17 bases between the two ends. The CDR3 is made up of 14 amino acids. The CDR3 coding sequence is TGTGCCAGCAGGCTCGGGACACTTTCAGACGAGCAGTACGTC. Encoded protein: CASRLGTLSDEQYV.

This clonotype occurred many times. The CDR3 is CASRAYNEQFF. CDR3 nucleotides: TGTGCCAGCCGGGCCTACAATGAGCAGTTCTTC. This sequence joins TRBV6-2 or TRBV6-3 and TRBJ2-1; D gene ambiguous. Germline V gives CDR1 MNHEY, CDR2 SVGEGT. Trimming cost V 8 bases and J 2 bases, with 4 bases left between them. The CDR3 spans 11 residues.

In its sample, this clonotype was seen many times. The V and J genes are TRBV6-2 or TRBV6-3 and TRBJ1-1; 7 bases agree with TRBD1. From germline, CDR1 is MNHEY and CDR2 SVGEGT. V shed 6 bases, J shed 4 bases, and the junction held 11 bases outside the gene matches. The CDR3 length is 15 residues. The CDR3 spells CASSTGQAAGTEAFF. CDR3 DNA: TGTGCCAGCAGCACTGGACAGGCGGCGGGCACTGAAGCTTTCTTT.

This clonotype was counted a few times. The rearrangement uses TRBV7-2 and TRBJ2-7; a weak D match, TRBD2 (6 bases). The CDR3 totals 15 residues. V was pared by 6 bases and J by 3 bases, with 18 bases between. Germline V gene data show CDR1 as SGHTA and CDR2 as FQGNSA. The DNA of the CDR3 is TGTGCCAGCAGTCGAATGGGGGATAGCGGCTACGAGCAGTACTTC. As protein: CASSRMGDSGYEQYF.

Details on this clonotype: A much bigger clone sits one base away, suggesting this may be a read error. The CDR3 DNA reads TGTGCCGGCTCACCAACGTTTTTCCTCTCCTACGAGCAGTACTTC. Protein product: CAGSPTFFLSYEQYF. The genes are TRBV18 and TRBJ2-7, with D hard to call. The CDR3 runs to 15 residues. The V gene's germline CDR1 is KGHSH and CDR2 LQKENI.

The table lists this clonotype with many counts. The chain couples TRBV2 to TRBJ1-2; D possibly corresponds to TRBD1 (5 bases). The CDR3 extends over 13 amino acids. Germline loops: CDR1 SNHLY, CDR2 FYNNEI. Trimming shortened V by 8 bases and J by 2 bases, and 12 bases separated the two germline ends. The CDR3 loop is CASGYRQNYGYTF. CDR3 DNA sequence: TGTGCCAGCGGATACAGACAGAACTATGGCTACACCTTC.

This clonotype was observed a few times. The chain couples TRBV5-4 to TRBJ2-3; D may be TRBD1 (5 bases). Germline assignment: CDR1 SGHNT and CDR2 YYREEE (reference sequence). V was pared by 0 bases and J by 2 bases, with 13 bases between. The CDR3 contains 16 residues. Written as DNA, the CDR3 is TGTGCCAGCAGCTTGGAAAGGGGAATGATCACAGATACGCAGTATTTT. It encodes CASSLERGMITDTQYF.

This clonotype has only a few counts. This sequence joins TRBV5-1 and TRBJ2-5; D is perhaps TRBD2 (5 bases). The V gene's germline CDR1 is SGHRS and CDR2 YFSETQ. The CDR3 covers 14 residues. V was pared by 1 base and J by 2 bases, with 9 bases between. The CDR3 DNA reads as TGCGCCAGCAGCTTGTCCCCGGGGCAAGAGACCCAGTACTTC. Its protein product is CASSLSPGQETQYF.

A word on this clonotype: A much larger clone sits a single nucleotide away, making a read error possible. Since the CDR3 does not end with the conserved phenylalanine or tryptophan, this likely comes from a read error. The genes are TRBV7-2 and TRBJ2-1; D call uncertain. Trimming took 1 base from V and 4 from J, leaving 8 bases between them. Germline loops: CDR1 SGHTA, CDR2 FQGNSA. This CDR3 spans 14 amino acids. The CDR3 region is CASSLESLYNEQFS. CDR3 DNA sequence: TGTGCCAGCAGCTTAGAAAGCCTGTACAATGAGCAGTTCTCC.